The rows below give T cell receptor beta chains drawn from one sample of a study of T cells in Graves' hyperthyroidism and ophthalmopathy. TCRdb itself ran the multiplex PCR reads through MiXCR, one entry per CDR3 protein. Of approximately 370,000 distinct CDR3 sequences in the sample, about a sixth were seen once. Material for sequencing was blood. The origin of the receptors is a woman aged 25-40 years with Graves' hyperthyroidism that later progressed to Graves' ophthalmopathy. CDR3s include the opening cysteine and the closing phenylalanine or tryptophan. D genes are given only for firm matches. Clone sizes are given selectively: once, few, many, or a class where the clone is expanded.

>-|TRBJ1-2|many|TRBV11-2
TGTGCCAGCAGCTTATCTCTAGACTATGGCTACACCTTC
CASSLSLDYGYTF
>-|TRBJ2-4|many|TRBV29-1
TGCAGCGTTGAGAGTGTGTGGATGGCCAAAAACATTCAGTACTTC
CSVESVWMAKNIQYF
>-|TRBJ2-1|-|TRBV24-1
TGTGCCACCTCTCCGTCTAGCTCTTTCAATGAGCAGTTCTTC
CATSPSSSFNEQFF
>TRBD2|TRBJ2-1|many|TRBV2
TGTGCCAGCAAAGGACTAGCGGGGAGGGATGAGCAGTTCTTC
CASKGLAGRDEQFF
>-|TRBJ1-1|many|TRBV2
TGTGCCAGCAGGGAGACAGAACTGAACACTGAAGCTTTCTTT
CASRETELNTEAFF
>-|TRBJ2-7|many|TRBV7-9
TGTGCCAGCAGCCCTAGACAGCGTCACTCCCACGAGCAGTACTTC
CASSPRQRHSHEQYF
>-|TRBJ1-1|many|TRBV12-3/TRBV12-4
TGTGCCAGCAGTTTTGGTGGGACTGAAGCTTTCTTT
CASSFGGTEAFF
>-|TRBJ1-1|-|TRBV20-1
TGCAGTGCTAGAGATGAGGGTAACACTGAAGCTTTCTTT
CSARDEGNTEAFF
>-|TRBJ1-6|many|TRBV6-1
TGTGCCAGCAGTGTATGGAGGATGGCACTGACCAATAATTCACCCCTCCACTTT
CASSVWRMALTNNSPLHF
>TRBD2|TRBJ2-7|few|TRBV10-3
TGTGCCATCAGTGAGCCTGGACGGACTAGCGGGGACCGAGACTTCTACGAGCAGTACTTC
CAISEPGRTSGDRDFYEQYF
>-|TRBJ1-1|-|TRBV5-1
TGCGCCAGCAGCTTGGGAAAGAACACTGAAGCTTTCTTT
CASSLGKNTEAFF
>-|TRBJ2-5|-|TRBV27
TGTGCCAGCAGTTTCGCCCCCCCCCCGGGCCCAGAGACCCAGTACTTC
CASSFAPPPGPETQYF
>-|TRBJ2-5|many|TRBV20-1
TGCAGTGCTAAGAGGACTGAGCGGGAGACCCAGTACTTC
CSAKRTERETQYF
>-|TRBJ1-2|many|TRBV6-1
TGTGCCAGCAGTTTAACCGGGGCCGGAGGCTACACCTTC
CASSLTGAGGYTF
>-|TRBJ2-1|many|TRBV30
TGTGCCTGGAGTGTAGACAATGAGCAGTTCTTC
CAWSVDNEQFF
>-|TRBJ2-1|-|TRBV20-1
TGCAGTGCTATTAGACTGGGGAATGAGCAGTTCTTC
CSAIRLGNEQFF
>-|TRBJ1-2|many|TRBV9
TGTGCCAGCAGCGTAGTGGAGGGGCCCAGCTATGGCTACACCTTC
CASSVVEGPSYGYTF
>TRBD1|TRBJ1-6|-|TRBV5-1
TGCGCCAGCAGCTATGACAGGGGGTCAGTCTTGACACCCCTCCACTTT
CASSYDRGSVLTPLHF
>TRBD1|TRBJ1-3|-|TRBV18
TGTGCCAGCTCACCAGGACAGGTCTCTGGAAACACCATATATTTT
CASSPGQVSGNTIYF
>-|TRBJ1-1|many|TRBV11-2
TGTGCCAGCAGCTTATATGACGGGGCCCTGAACACTGAAGCTTTCTTT
CASSLYDGALNTEAFF
>TRBD2|TRBJ2-5|-|TRBV7-2
TGTGCCAGCAGCTTTAGCGGGGGGGGAGGTGAGACCCAGTACTTC
CASSFSGGGGETQYF
>-|TRBJ2-7|many|TRBV7-9
TGTGCCAGCAGCTTACTGGGACGCAATTCCTACGAGCAGTACTTC
CASSLLGRNSYEQYF
>-|TRBJ1-6|-|TRBV29-1
TGCAGCGTCTCGACGGGGGGAAATTCACCCCTCCACTTT
CSVSTGGNSPLHF
>-|TRBJ2-3|many|TRBV7-9
TGTGCCAGCAGCCCCCCCTTTGGTCCTGATACGCAGTATTTT
CASSPPFGPDTQYF
>-|TRBJ1-6|-|TRBV5-1
TGCGCCAGCAGCTTGAACAGATATAATTCACCCCTCCACTTT
CASSLNRYNSPLHF
>TRBD2|TRBJ2-1|many|TRBV20-1
TGCAGTGCTAGAGTGGGTACTAGCGGATCGGATGAGCAGTTCTTC
CSARVGTSGSDEQFF
>-|TRBJ2-4|many|TRBV30
TGTGCCTGGAGTTCAATCACAGGGAAAAACATTCAGTACTTC
CAWSSITGKNIQYF
>TRBD1|TRBJ1-3|-|TRBV30
TGTGCCTGGAGAGATACAGGGGCTGGAAACACCATATATTTT
CAWRDTGAGNTIYF
>-|TRBJ2-7|once|TRBV20-1
TGCAGTGCTAGAGACCAGGGTTACAGCTACGAGCAGTACTTC
CSARDQGYSYEQYF
>TRBD2|TRBJ2-5|few|TRBV19
TGTGCCAGTAGTGGGACTACGCGGGGGGAGACCCAGTACTTC
CASSGTTRGETQYF
>TRBD1|TRBJ2-3|many|TRBV24-1
TGTGCCACCAGTGACTATGGGACAGGGGGGCATAGCACAGATACGCAGTATTTT
CATSDYGTGGHSTDTQYF
>TRBD1|TRBJ2-7|-|TRBV19
TGTGCCAGTAGTATTAGACAGGGGAGCCACGAGCAGTACTTC
CASSIRQGSHEQYF
>-|TRBJ2-7|many|TRBV11-2
TGTGCCAGCAGCCGTCTTTACAGCGACTACGAGCAGTACTTC
CASSRLYSDYEQYF
>-|TRBJ2-1|many|TRBV2
TGTGCCAGCAGTGAACCGGGAAATGAGCAGTTCTTC
CASSEPGNEQFF
>-|TRBJ2-7|-|TRBV4-1
TGCGCCAGCAGCCAAGCTCCTTTTCGGGCTCCCGACTACGAGCAGTACTTC
CASSQAPFRAPDYEQYF
>-|TRBJ1-5|few|TRBV19
TGTGCCAGTAGTATCTTACAGGGAAGTTCCAATCAGCCCCAGCATTTT
CASSILQGSSNQPQHF
>TRBD1|TRBJ2-4|many|TRBV2
TGTGCCAGCAATCGGGACAGGGGGGCCAAAAACATTCAGTACTTC
CASNRDRGAKNIQYF
>-|TRBJ1-1|many|TRBV6-1
TGTGCCACCAAGAGGGGACCGTCAGGCACTGAAGCTTTCTTT
CATKRGPSGTEAFF
>TRBD2|TRBJ2-1|many|TRBV11-2
TGTGCCAGCAGAGCCGGGACTAGCGATTACAATGAGCAGTTCTTC
CASRAGTSDYNEQFF
>-|TRBJ1-1|many|TRBV29-1
TGCAGCGTTGAGGGGTGGACACCGAACACTGAAGCTTTCTTT
CSVEGWTPNTEAFF
>TRBD2|TRBJ2-1|-|TRBV4-1
TGCGCCAGCAGCCAAGATCCTTTGCTAGCGGGGGAATCCTACAATGAGCAGTTCTTC
CASSQDPLLAGESYNEQFF
>TRBD1|TRBJ1-2|-|TRBV4-2
TGTGCCAGCAGCCACGGACAGGGAGGGAACTATGGCTACACCTTC
CASSHGQGGNYGYTF
>-|TRBJ2-1|many|TRBV7-8
TGTGCCAGCAGCTTAGATACAACGGGGCTGACTGAGCAGTTCTTC
CASSLDTTGLTEQFF
>TRBD2|TRBJ2-7|many|TRBV6-1
TGTGCCAGCAGTGAAGCCGTGGGGACTAGTAGATCCTACGAGCAGTACTTC
CASSEAVGTSRSYEQYF
>-|TRBJ2-1|many|TRBV7-9
TGTGCCAGCAGCTTAGTCGGGCTAGCTAGCAATGAGCAGTTCTTC
CASSLVGLASNEQFF
>-|TRBJ1-1|few|TRBV20-1
TGCAGTGCAGGGGCGCGGGACACTGAAGCTTTCTTT
CSAGARDTEAFF
>-|TRBJ2-6|many|TRBV6-1
TGTGCCAGCAGTGGGAGTGGCTCTGGGGCCAACGTCCTGACTTTC
CASSGSGSGANVLTF
>TRBD2|TRBJ2-7|-|TRBV12-3/TRBV12-4
TGTGCCACCAGAGCGGGGGGGATAAACGAGCAGTACTTC
CATRAGGINEQYF
>TRBD1|TRBJ1-3|many|TRBV6-5
TGTGCCAGCACTTCTCGACGACAGGGGACCAGCTCTGGAAACACCATATATTTT
CASTSRRQGTSSGNTIYF
>TRBD1|TRBJ2-1|many|TRBV27
TGTGCCAGCAGTCCCGGACAGGGGGCCGAGCAGTTCTTC
CASSPGQGAEQFF
>TRBD2|TRBJ2-3|-|TRBV5-8
TGTGCCAGCAGCTTGTTGCTAGCGGGCTTGCAAGATACGCAGTATTTT
CASSLLLAGLQDTQYF
>-|TRBJ1-5|many|TRBV6-1
TGTGCCAGCAGTGATTCACAAGGTCAGCCCCAGCATTTT
CASSDSQGQPQHF
>TRBD1|TRBJ2-5|-|TRBV28
TGTGCCAGCAGCCACGCATTTCACAGGGGGGTCGGGAGAACCCAGTACTTC
CASSHAFHRGVGRTQYF